This TCR beta chain was sequenced during a study of patients and donors after allogeneic stem cell transplantation. There are many counts of this clonotype. One end of the junction fails to match germline, which may point to a read error. TCRdb reprocessed the RT-PCR reads via MiXCR and lists one record per CDR3 protein. The sample has 400,000 to 500,000 distinct CDR3 sequences, about a sixth seen once; the top ten hold roughly 7.2%. This CDR3 has 11 residues. The material sequenced was blood, either unsorted or a sorted T cell fraction (not recorded which). This clonotype originated in a human donor who was either an allogeneic HSCT recipient or a stem cell or donor lymphocyte infusion donor (not recorded which). It is not recorded whose cells these are; they may come from a transplant donor. This sequence joins TRBV12-3 or TRBV12-4 and TRBJ2-1; D is possibly TRBD1 (5 bases). CDR3 in amino acids: CASSLTDEQFF. CDR3 nucleotide sequence: TGCGCCAGCAGCCTGACAGATGAGCAGTTCTTC.